What follows are 24 T cell receptor beta chains derived from one specimen sequenced in a study of cytomegalovirus exposure and HLA in healthy donors. The study ran its PCR with 60 Vbeta and 13 Jbeta primers. Produced via immunoSEQ multiplex PCR; TCRdb's table is partial and in-frame only. The table includes 95,000 to 150,000 clones, around 80% detected once. Sample: PBMCs. The receptors here all came from a female donor in good health and CMV-seronegative.

J is TRBJ1-1 and V is TRBV28; D is ambiguous. The V gene lost 3 bases and the J gene lost 0 bases, with 11 bases spanning the gap. CDR3 length: 15 residues. Germline V gene sequence: CDR1 MDHEN, CDR2 SYDVKM. The CDR3 DNA is TGTGCCAGCAGTTTGTGGCGGCGGATGAACACTGAAGCTTTCTTT. Its translation: CASSLWRRMNTEAFF.

V gene TRBV6-1 combines with J gene TRBJ1-2; TRBD1 aligns across 12 bases. Germline V lookup: CDR1 MNHNS, CDR2 SASEGT. The trim removed 7 bases at V and 8 bases at J, leaving 8 bases unmatched. The CDR3 covers 14 residues. As DNA, the CDR3 is TGTGCCAGCAAGGGACAGGGGGCGATTTACGGCTACACCTTC. Translating gives CASKGQGAIYGYTF.

The V and J genes are TRBV6-6 and TRBJ2-7; TRBD1 aligns across 11 bases. The CDR3 is 16 amino acids. From germline, CDR1 is MNHNY and CDR2 SVGAGI (reference sequence). V lost 4 bases, J lost 0 bases, and 5 bases stayed unmatched. The CDR3 DNA reads as TGTGCCAGCAGTTCCATAGGACAGGGGGCCTCCTACGAGCAGTACTTC. It specifies CASSSIGQGASYEQYF.

The chain links TRBV2 to TRBJ1-6; 7 bases agree with TRBD1. CDR1 and CDR2 from the germline V gene are SNHLY and FYNNEI. V shed 6 bases and J 6 bases; nucleotides not matched to a gene: 2. The length of the CDR3 is 13 residues. CDR3 DNA: TGTGCCAGCAGGACAGGGATTAATTCACCCCTCCACTTT. As protein: CASRTGINSPLHF.

The CDR3 DNA follows: TGTGCCAGCAGCGTAGCCCGCAGCACTGAAGCTTTCTTT. Translating gives CASSVARSTEAFF. The rearrangement uses TRBV9 and TRBJ1-1; D remains ambiguous. The germline V gene encodes CDR1 SGDLS and CDR2 YYNGEE. V shed 0 bases and J shed 4 bases, with 7 bases lying between them. The CDR3 extends over 13 amino acids.

The chain has TRBV5-1 and TRBJ2-7, with 9 bases matching TRBD1. The CDR3 length is 13 residues. Germline values: CDR1 SGHRS, CDR2 YFSETQ. With 6 bases clipped from V and 6 bases from J, the junction kept 7 bases outside the gene matches. CDR3 residues: CASTTGQGSEQYF. The CDR3 nucleotides read TGCGCCAGCACGACAGGACAGGGGTCCGAGCAGTACTTC.

This clone was seen more than once but under ten times. V usage is TRBV5-1 and J usage is TRBJ2-5, with 8 positions matching TRBD2. CDR3 length: 13 residues. The germline V gene encodes CDR1 SGHRS and CDR2 YFSETQ. J was trimmed by 5 bases and V by 5 bases; bases with no gene match: 5. The CDR3 sequence: CASRPGGEETQYF. The CDR3 DNA is TGCGCCAGCAGACCGGGGGGGGAGGAGACCCAGTACTTC.

The rearrangement joins TRBV4-1 to TRBJ2-7; D is unclear. Deletions cut 0 bases from V and 4 bases from J, with 19 bases between. CDR1 MGHRA and CDR2 YSYEKL come from the germline V gene. The CDR3 has 17 residues. CDR3 sequence reads: CASSQDPTGAPLYEQYF. The CDR3 coding sequence is TGCGCCAGCAGCCAAGATCCAACTGGAGCGCCCCTTTACGAGCAGTACTTC.

The chain joins TRBV2 to TRBJ2-1, with TRBD2 identical over 15 bases. The CDR3 has 15 amino acids. The ends lost 8 bases at V and 8 bases at J; junction bases unmatched: 7. Germline CDR1 SNHLY, CDR2 FYNNEI. CDR3 bases: TGTGCCAGCCTCGGGACTAGCGGGGGGTCTGATGAGCAGTTCTTC. Translation gives CASLGTSGGSDEQFF.

The J gene is TRBJ1-1, the V gene TRBV5-1, with D perhaps matching TRBD1 (5 bases). The CDR3 contains 14 residues. Trimming left V 0 bases short and J 4 bases short, with 10 bases between. Germline CDR1 SGHRS, CDR2 YFSETQ. The CDR3 DNA reads TGCGCCAGCAGCTTGGTGGGGGGGAGCACTGAAGCTTTCTTT. This translates into CASSLVGGSTEAFF.

J is TRBJ2-1 and V is TRBV6-5, with a possible D match to TRBD2 (5 bases). This CDR3 is built from 16 residues. CDR1 MNHEY and CDR2 SVGAGI come from the germline V gene. Trimming shortened V by 0 bases and J by 2 bases, and 11 bases separated the two germline ends. DNA for the CDR3: TGTGCCAGCAGTTACTCGAGAGCGGATACCTACAATGAGCAGTTCTTC. Amino acids: CASSYSRADTYNEQFF.

V and J are TRBV30 and TRBJ2-5; D gene ambiguous. CDR1 GTSNPN and CDR2 SVGIG come from the germline V gene (reference sequence). Trimming took 6 bases from V and 2 from J, leaving 7 bases between them. This CDR3 comprises 11 residues. CDR3 sequence reads: CACRKQETQYF. CDR3 nucleotides: TGTGCCTGCAGGAAACAAGAGACCCAGTACTTC. The whole variable domain, remainder taken from reference TRBV30 and TRBJ2-5, is SQTIHQWPATLVQPVGSPLSLECTVEGTSNPNLYWYRQAAGRGLQLLFYSVGIGQISSEVPQNLSASRPQDRQFILSSKKLLLSDSGFYLCACRKQETQYFGPGTRLLVL.

The chain joins TRBV5-4 to TRBJ2-3; TRBD2 is a possible D gene (6 bases). Germline V CDR1 and CDR2: SGHNT, YYREEE (reference sequence). The CDR3 totals 16 residues. V dropped 1 base and J dropped 0 bases, with 12 bases sitting between them. The CDR3 coding sequence is TGTGCCAGCAGCTTGTACCGCGGGGCTAGCACAGATACGCAGTATTTT. Protein: CASSLYRGASTDTQYF.

The chain has TRBV30 and TRBJ1-5; the D gene is possibly TRBD1 (5 bases). The CDR3 is 15 amino acids. CDR1 GTSNPN and CDR2 SVGIG come from the germline V gene (reference sequence). V dropped 3 bases and J dropped 6 bases, with 18 bases sitting between them. CDR3 sequence reads: CAWSEWDSGGQPQHF. CDR3 DNA sequence: TGTGCCTGGAGCGAATGGGACTCTGGGGGTCAGCCCCAGCATTTT.

This chain links TRBV7-8 with TRBJ1-1, with TRBD1 matching over 7 bases. There are 16 residues in the CDR3. Germline CDR1 reads SGHVS; CDR2 reads FQNEAQ. Trimming took 6 bases from V and 7 from J; bases not matched to a gene: 17. Here the CDR3 DNA reads TGTGCCAGCAGTCTTGTGGGACAGCCATCTATATTTGAAGCTTTCTTT. This codes for CASSLVGQPSIFEAFF.

The rearrangement uses TRBV5-4 and TRBJ2-2; TRBD1 matches at 8 bases. The CDR3 is 14 residues long. Per germline, CDR1 SGHNT and CDR2 YYREEE (reference sequence). V lost 4 bases, J lost 7 bases, and 6 bases stayed unmatched. CDR3 loop: CASSGRGRGGELFF. For the CDR3, the DNA is TGTGCCAGCAGCGGCAGGGGGCGCGGCGGGGAGCTGTTTTTT.

This chain joins TRBV2 and TRBJ2-5; the match to TRBD1 covers 7 bases. J lost 2 bases, V lost 5 bases, and 8 bases had no gene match. Germline CDR1 and CDR2: SNHLY and FYNNEI. CDR3 length: 15 amino acids. The CDR3 loop is CASSFGTEFQETQYF. The DNA for the CDR3 is TGTGCCAGCAGTTTCGGGACAGAGTTTCAAGAGACCCAGTACTTC.

The chain uses TRBV11-3 and TRBJ2-5; 8 bases agree with TRBD2. This CDR3 is built from 17 residues. V trimming: 1 base; J trimming: 2 bases; junction bases outside the gene matches: 9. The V gene's germline CDR1 is SGHNT and CDR2 YENEEA. In nucleotides, the CDR3 is TGTGCCAGCAGCTTAGGGACGCTAGCGGGCAAACAAGAGACCCAGTACTTC. It yields the protein CASSLGTLAGKQETQYF.

This clone was found once. This sequence joins TRBV7-2 and TRBJ1-1; 7 bases match TRBD1. V gave up 3 bases and J gave up 0 bases; unmatched junction bases: 4. This CDR3 is built from 15 residues. Germline V gene data show CDR1 as SGHTA and CDR2 as FQGNSA. The CDR3 bases are TGTGCCAGCAGCTTCAGGGGGTTCATGAACACTGAAGCTTTCTTT. Its protein product is CASSFRGFMNTEAFF.

This clone has just a few counts. The genes are TRBV19 and TRBJ2-5, with 7 bases lining up with TRBD1. The CDR3 runs 14 residues. CDR1 and CDR2 from the germline V gene are LNHDA and SQIVND (reference sequence). J gave up 5 bases and V 4 bases, and 7 bases lay outside the gene matches. The DNA of the CDR3 is TGTGCCAGTAGTAAACAGGGGATGGTGGAGACCCAGTACTTC. Translated, it gives CASSKQGMVETQYF.

This sequence joins TRBV6-1 and TRBJ1-4; TRBD1 is a possible D gene (5 bases). Germline V gene lookup returns CDR1 MNHNS and CDR2 SASEGT. The V end was cut by 4 bases, the J end by 8 bases, with 11 bases between. This CDR3 comprises 13 residues. As DNA, the CDR3 is TGTGCCAGCAGTGTGAGGGAGGGGGAAAAACTGTTTTTT. Translating it yields CASSVREGEKLFF.

V usage is TRBV5-4 and J usage is TRBJ2-3; 9 bases map to TRBD2. Germline CDR1 reads SGHNT; CDR2 reads YYREEE (reference sequence). Trimming took 4 bases from V and 0 from J; bases not matched to a gene: 3. The CDR3 is 15 residues long. As DNA, the CDR3 is TGTGCCAGCAGCCTCCTAGCGGGGAGCACAGATACGCAGTATTTT. It translates to CASSLLAGSTDTQYF.

The chain joins TRBV19 to TRBJ2-3; D perhaps matches TRBD2 (7 bases). The CDR3 loop spans 14 amino acids. Deletions cut 5 bases from V and 4 bases from J, with 13 bases between. CDR1 and CDR2 (germline): LNHDA, SQIVND (reference sequence). The CDR3 reads CASSSWGGPDTQYF. As DNA, the CDR3 is TGTGCCAGTAGTTCTTGGGGGGGCCCAGATACGCAGTATTTT.

The chain couples TRBV28 to TRBJ1-2, with unresolved D. This CDR3 has 13 amino acids. Trimming removed 10 bases at V and 5 bases at J, with 17 bases between. Germline CDR1 MDHEN, CDR2 SYDVKM. Here the CDR3 DNA reads TGTGCCACCTATTTTCTCGACTCATATGGCTACACCTTC. Protein: CATYFLDSYGYTF.